The subject of this entry is one TCR beta chain. The CDR3 loop spans 14 amino acids. J lost 6 bases, V lost 2 bases, and 5 bases had no gene match. CDR1 is GTSNPN, CDR2 SVGIG, per germline (reference sequence). The sample is drawn from a study of blood T cell repertoires in COVID-19. Study at large: Acute and convalescent COVID-19 specimens originated in the United States, Italy and Spain. T cells, B-cell-depleted T cells, or PBMCs provided the cDNA or gDNA that served as material.

Source study methods: Estimation of nucleated cell counts relied on the amplification of reference gene primers. Profiling relied on immunoSEQ multiplex PCR, and the TCRdb table lists in-frame clones only, not all of them. D and trimming were read from the DNA, whereas the V and J calls and clone size are those reported in that table. Of about 140,000 clones in the sample, approximately 90% were seen once. The genes are TRBV30 and TRBJ1-5; 9 bases align to TRBD1. The material sequenced was peripheral blood. The sequence derives from a woman aged 40 to 49 with acute or convalescent COVID-19. CDR3 bases: TGTGCCTGGAGTACCGGGACAGGGTCTCAGCCCCAGCATTTT. As protein: CAWSTGTGSQPQHF.